This record concerns one T cell receptor beta chain sequence. The same CDR3 also results from other DNA sequences found in this sample. With 4 bases removed from V and 0 bases from J, the gap between germline ends came to 7 bases. The germline gives CDR1 KGHDR, CDR2 SFDVKD. This CDR3 spans 14 amino acids. The sample is drawn from a study of blood T cell repertoires in COVID-19. Study-wide context: T cells, B-cell-depleted T cells, or PBMCs provided the cDNA or gDNA that served as material.

Authors' methods: The authors estimated nucleated cell counts from reference gene primer amplification. Clones were read by immunoSEQ multiplex PCR, and TCRdb kept only the in-frame ones, dropping some. That table is the source of V, J and clone size, and D and trimming were worked out from the DNA. The sample consists of over 150,000 clones, 90% of them appearing once. This TCR was sampled from a man aged 50-60 years with acute or convalescent COVID-19. Sequencing was done on a sample of peripheral blood. The rearrangement uses TRBV24-1 and TRBJ2-3; no definite D call. The CDR3 spells CATSDATSTDTQYF. For the CDR3, the DNA is TGTGCCACCAGTGACGCTACCAGCACAGATACGCAGTATTTT.